This T cell receptor beta chain was profiled in a study of T cell repertoires in cytomegalovirus infection. Study in general: Public signatures in TCR beta pointed to CMV infection and matching HLA type.

The CDR3 is made up of 16 amino acids. V was pared by 5 bases and J by 3 bases, with 8 bases of the junction left unmatched. Findings of the study overall: People with CMV and the relevant HLA were identified by cumulative public TCR beta family frequency.

As concerns this clonotype: What it recognizes is unknown.

Using its own MiXCR run on the reads, TCRdb lists one record per CDR3 protein. The sample lists approximately 140,000 distinct CDR3 sequences, more than 20% occurring once. The sequence derives from a human donor in good health (CMV status not recorded). Some clones in this sample may be carry-over from other donors' samples. The rearrangement joins TRBV12-3 or TRBV12-4 to TRBJ2-2; 8 bases map to TRBD1. Sequencing was done on a sample of PBMCs, sequenced either directly or after in vitro stimulation (not recorded which). CDR3 sequence (DNA): TGTGCCAGCAGTCCCGGACAGGGAGGCCACACCGGGGAGCTGTTTTTT. Protein product: CASSPGQGGHTGELFF.